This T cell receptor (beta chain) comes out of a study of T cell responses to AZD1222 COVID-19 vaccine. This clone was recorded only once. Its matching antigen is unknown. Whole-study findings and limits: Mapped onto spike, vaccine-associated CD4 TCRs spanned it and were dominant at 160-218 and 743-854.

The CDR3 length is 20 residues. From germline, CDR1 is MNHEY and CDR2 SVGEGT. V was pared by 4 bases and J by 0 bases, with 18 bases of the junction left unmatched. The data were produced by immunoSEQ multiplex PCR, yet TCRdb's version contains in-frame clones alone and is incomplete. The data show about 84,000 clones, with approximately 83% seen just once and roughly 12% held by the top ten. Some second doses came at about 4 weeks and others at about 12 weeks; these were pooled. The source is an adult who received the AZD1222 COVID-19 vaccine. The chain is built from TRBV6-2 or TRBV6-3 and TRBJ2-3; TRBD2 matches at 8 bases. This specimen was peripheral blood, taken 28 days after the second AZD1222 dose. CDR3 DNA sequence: TGTGCCAGCAGTTCCCCCGGTGGACGGGGGGGAACAACTAGCACAGATACGCAGTATTTT. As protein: CASSSPGGRGGTTSTDTQYF.